This TCR beta chain was found in a study of Ad26.COV2.S vaccination and SARS-CoV-2 variants. Clones were sequenced by immunoSEQ multiplex PCR, and TCRdb holds only the in-frame ones, with some missing. The sample has about 680,000 clones; roughly nine tenths are singletons. The treatment is: 15 to 20 received Ad26.COV2.S at low or high dose, single or two shots; about 5 received placebo; per-sample allocation not given. Samples came from day 63 after the first vaccine or placebo injection. Participants' vaccine, an Ad26 vector, delivered Wuhan-strain SARS-CoV-2 spike. This receptor was taken from a person between 18 and 59 years old who received the Ad26.COV2.S COVID-19 vaccine or a placebo. The material was peripheral blood, obtained in a trial of Ad26.COV2.S vaccine versus placebo.

Written as DNA, the CDR3 is TGTGCCAGCAGTGTTTCTGGCGGGACGGCGAACACTGAAGCTTTCTTT. Its protein product is CASSVSGGTANTEAFF. The chain uses TRBV6-1 and TRBJ1-1; a weak D match, TRBD1 (5 bases). The CDR3 contains 16 residues. Germline V gene sequence: CDR1 MNHNS, CDR2 SASEGT. V was cut by 4 bases and J by 1 base, with 16 bases left in between.